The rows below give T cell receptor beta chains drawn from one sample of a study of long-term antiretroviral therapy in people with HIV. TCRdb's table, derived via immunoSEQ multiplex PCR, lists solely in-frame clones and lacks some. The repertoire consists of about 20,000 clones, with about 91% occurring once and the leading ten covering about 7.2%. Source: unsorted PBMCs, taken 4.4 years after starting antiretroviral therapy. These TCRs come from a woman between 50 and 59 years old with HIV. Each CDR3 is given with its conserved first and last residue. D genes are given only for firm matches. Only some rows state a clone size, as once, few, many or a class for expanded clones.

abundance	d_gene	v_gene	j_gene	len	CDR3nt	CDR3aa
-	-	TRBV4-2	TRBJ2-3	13	TGTGCCAGCAGCCAAGATAGCACAGATACGCAGTATTTT	CASSQDSTDTQYF
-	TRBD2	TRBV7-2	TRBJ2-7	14	TGTGCCAGCAGCCCCCTACGGGGGGGCTACGAGCAGTACTTC	CASSPLRGGYEQYF
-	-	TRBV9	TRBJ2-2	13	TGTGCCAGCAGCGTAAAGGTATCCGGGGAGCTGTTTTTT	CASSVKVSGELFF
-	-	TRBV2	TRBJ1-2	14	TGTGCCAGCAGTGAAGAGCTAGCTAACTATGGCTACACCTTC	CASSEELANYGYTF
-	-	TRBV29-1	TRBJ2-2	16	TGCAGCGTTGTCCGGCAGGGGCGGGGAGGCACCGGGGAGCTGTTTTTT	CSVVRQGRGGTGELFF
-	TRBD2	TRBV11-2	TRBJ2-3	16	TGTGCCAGCAGCTTAGGGGGGGGGTTGGGCACAGATACGCAGTATTTT	CASSLGGGLGTDTQYF
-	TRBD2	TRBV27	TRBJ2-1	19	TGTGCCAGCAGTCTAGAACCTAGCGGGGGGTCGTACTCCTACAATGAGCAGTTCTTC	CASSLEPSGGSYSYNEQFF
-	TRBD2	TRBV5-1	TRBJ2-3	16	TGCGCCAGCAGCTCAATAGCGGGGGGGCCGCCAGATACGCAGTATTTT	CASSSIAGGPPDTQYF
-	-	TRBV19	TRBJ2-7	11	TGTGCCAGTAGGGGGGCAGGCGAGCAGTACTTC	CASRGAGEQYF
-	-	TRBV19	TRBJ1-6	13	TGTGCCAGTAGTATTATCGAGAATTCACCCCTCCACTTT	CASSIIENSPLHF
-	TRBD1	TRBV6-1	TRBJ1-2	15	TGTGCCAGCAGTGGTCCCGGGACAGGGCACTATGGCTACACCTTC	CASSGPGTGHYGYTF
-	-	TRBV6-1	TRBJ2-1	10	TGTGCCAGCAGTGAAAATGAGCAGTTCTTC	CASSENEQFF
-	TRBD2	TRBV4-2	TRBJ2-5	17	TGTGCCAGCAGCCAAGAAGGGACTAGCGGGGACCAAGAGACCCAGTACTTC	CASSQEGTSGDQETQYF
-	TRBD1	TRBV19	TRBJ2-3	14	TGTGCCAGTAGGAGACAGGGAGGCACAGATACGCAGTATTTT	CASRRQGGTDTQYF
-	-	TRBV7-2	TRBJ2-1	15	TGTGCCAGCAGCTTGGGACAGCCCTCGGGGGATGAGCAGTTCTTC	CASSLGQPSGDEQFF
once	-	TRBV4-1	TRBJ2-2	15	TGCGCCAGCAGCAAGCCGGGACAAAACACCGGGGAGCTGTTTTTT	CASSKPGQNTGELFF
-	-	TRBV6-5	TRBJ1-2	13	TGTGCCAGCAGTTACCGCCTCGCCGGGGGCTACACCTTC	CASSYRLAGGYTF
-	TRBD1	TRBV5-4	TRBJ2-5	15	TGTGCCAGCAGCTTCCCGACAGGGAATCATGAGACCCAGTACTTC	CASSFPTGNHETQYF
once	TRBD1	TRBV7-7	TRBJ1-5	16	TGTGCTAGCAGCTTAGTACAGACAGGGGGCTATCAGCCCCAGCATTTT	CASSLVQTGGYQPQHF
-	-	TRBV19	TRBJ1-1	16	TGTGCCACCCTTCCAGGGGCAGGGTTCATGAACACTGAAGCTTTCTTT	CATLPGAGFMNTEAFF
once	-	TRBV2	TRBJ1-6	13	TGTGCCAGCAGTGAAGTGGAGGGAGCACCCCTCCACTTT	CASSEVEGAPLHF
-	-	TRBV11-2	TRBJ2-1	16	TGTGCCAGCAGCTTTAGGACTGCAAGCTCCTACAATGAGCAGTTCTTC	CASSFRTASSYNEQFF
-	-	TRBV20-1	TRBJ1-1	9	TGCAGTGCTATAGCGGAAGCTTTCTTT	CSAIAEAFF
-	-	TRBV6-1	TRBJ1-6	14	TGTGCCAGCAGTGAAGTGGGGTTGGATTCACCCCTCCACTTT	CASSEVGLDSPLHF
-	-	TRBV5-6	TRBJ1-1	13	TGTGCCAGCAGCTTTGGGGGGGTCACTGAAGCTTTCTTT	CASSFGGVTEAFF
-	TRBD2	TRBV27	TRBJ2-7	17	TGTGCCAGCAGTCCCCTGACTAGCGGGATTAGAAACTACGAGCAGTACTTC	CASSPLTSGIRNYEQYF
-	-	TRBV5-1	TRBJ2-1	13	TGCGCCAGCAGCTTGGACAGGGCAAATGAGCAGTTCTTC	CASSLDRANEQFF
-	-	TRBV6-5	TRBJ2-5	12	TGTGCCAGCAGGGGAGAAGGACGGCTTCTCTACTTC	CASRGEGRLLYF
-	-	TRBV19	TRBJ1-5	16	TGTGCCAGTAGTACCTCGGCCCCACAGGGCAATCAGCCCCAGCATTTT	CASSTSAPQGNQPQHF
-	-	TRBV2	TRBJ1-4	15	TGTGCCAGCGAAAGCCGACAGGATGCCAATGAAAAACTGTTTTTT	CASESRQDANEKLFF
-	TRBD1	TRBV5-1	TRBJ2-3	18	TGCGCCAGCAGCCCGTACCGACAGGGCCCCCTAGGCACAGATACGCAGTATTTT	CASSPYRQGPLGTDTQYF
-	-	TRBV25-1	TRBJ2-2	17	TGTGCCAGCAGTGAAACCCAGGGCCGGGGTAGCACCGGGGAGCTGTTTTTT	CASSETQGRGSTGELFF
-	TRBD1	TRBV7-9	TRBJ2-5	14	TGTGCCAGCAACATCGGACAGGGCCAAGAGACCCAGTACTTC	CASNIGQGQETQYF
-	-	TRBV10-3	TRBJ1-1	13	TGTGCCATCAGTGAATTCCCAGGGAGAGTGGCTTTCTTT	CAISEFPGRVAFF
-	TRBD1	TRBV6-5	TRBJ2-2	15	TGTGCCAGCAGTTCGGGACAGGTCCCCACCGGGGAGCTGTTTTTT	CASSSGQVPTGELFF
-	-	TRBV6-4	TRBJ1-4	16	TGTGCCAGCAGTGATCCTCAGGGAGGGACTAATGAAAAACTGTTTTTT	CASSDPQGGTNEKLFF
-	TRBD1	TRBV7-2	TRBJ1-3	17	TGTGCCAGCAGCTTAAATAACAGGGGCCTGCCCGGGGACACCATATATTTT	CASSLNNRGLPGDTIYF
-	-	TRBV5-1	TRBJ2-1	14	TGCGCCAGCAGTCGAGCCGGGGAATACAATGAGCAGTTCTTC	CASSRAGEYNEQFF
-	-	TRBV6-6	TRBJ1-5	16	TGTGCCAGCAGTTACTCGAGCGGGGTCGGGAATCAGCCCCAGCATTTT	CASSYSSGVGNQPQHF
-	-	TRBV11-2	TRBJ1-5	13	TGTGCCAGCAGCTTTCAGTCCGATCAGCCCCAGCATTTT	CASSFQSDQPQHF
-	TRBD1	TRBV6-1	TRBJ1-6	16	TGTGCCAGCAGTGTATCGAGGACAGGGGGGAATTCACCCCTCCACTTT	CASSVSRTGGNSPLHF
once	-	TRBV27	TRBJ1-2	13	TGTGCCAGCAGTATCAACAGTCGTGCGGGCTACACCTTC	CASSINSRAGYTF
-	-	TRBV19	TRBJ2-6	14	TGTGCCAGTAGTATAGGGTCTGGGGCCAACGTCCTGACTTTC	CASSIGSGANVLTF